Presented here are 22 T cell receptor beta chains from one specimen sequenced in a study of cytomegalovirus exposure and HLA in healthy donors. Amplification used 60 Vbeta primers and 13 Jbeta primers. Produced via immunoSEQ multiplex PCR; TCRdb's table is partial and in-frame only. The sample includes roughly 99,000 clones, roughly 73% of them seen just once. The sample was PBMCs. The receptors stem from a woman aged 40 to 50 in good health and CMV-seronegative.

The table lists this clone with a few counts. The chain has TRBV14 and TRBJ1-4; TRBD1 aligns across 7 bases. This CDR3 is built from 15 residues. Germline V gives CDR1 SGHDN, CDR2 FVKESK. V lost 3 bases and J lost 2; bases outside the gene matches: 3. In DNA form, the CDR3 reads TGTGCCAGCAGCCACCTGACAGGGACTAATGAAAAACTGTTTTTT. Its protein product is CASSHLTGTNEKLFF.

This chain links TRBV20-1 with TRBJ1-2; D gene unclear. CDR1 is DFQATT, CDR2 SNEGSKA, per germline (reference sequence). The length of the CDR3 is 10 residues. CDR3 nucleotide sequence: TGCGTACCTCGAGGCCATGGCTACACCTTC. It yields the protein CVPRGHGYTF.

This clone was counted between two and nine times. The rearrangement joins TRBV5-1 to TRBJ2-2; D unresolved. This CDR3 spans 15 amino acids. In germline, CDR1 is SGHRS, CDR2 YFSETQ. V was shortened by 0 bases and J by 1 base, with 7 bases between the two germline ends. DNA for the CDR3: TGCGCCAGCAGCTTGGTTCCAGGGAACACCGGGGAGCTGTTTTTT. Translation gives CASSLVPGNTGELFF.

This chain links TRBV4-2 with TRBJ2-3, with TRBD2 matching over 10 bases. From germline, CDR1 is LGHNA and CDR2 YNFKEQ. The CDR3 is 15 amino acids. The V gene end was trimmed by 1 base and the J gene end by 6 bases; junction bases not matched to a gene: 4. CDR3 in DNA: TGTGCCAGCAGCCAAGTAGCGGGGGGTGGTGATACGCAGTATTTT. Its protein product is CASSQVAGGGDTQYF.

J is TRBJ1-5 and V is TRBV28, with D possibly being TRBD1 (6 bases). The germline V gene has CDR1 MDHEN and CDR2 SYDVKM. V lost 6 bases and J 4 bases, leaving 16 bases between the germline ends. The CDR3 totals 15 residues. The CDR3 DNA reads TGTGCCAGCAGAACAGGGACAAATTGGAATCAGCCCCAGCATTTT. Residues: CASRTGTNWNQPQHF. The variable domain in full, completed from reference TRBV28 and TRBJ1-5, reads DVKVTQSSRYLVKRTGEKVFLECVQDMDHENMFWYRQDPGLGLRLIYFSYDVKMKEKGDIPEGYSVSREKKERFSLILESASTNQTSMYLCASRTGTNWNQPQHFGDGTRLSIL.

V is TRBV5-4 and J is TRBJ2-1; TRBD2 matches at 9 bases. The V gene's germline CDR1 is SGHNT and CDR2 YYREEE (reference sequence). CDR3 length: 14 amino acids. V was clipped by 7 bases and J by 1 base; unmatched bases: 3. This CDR3 reads CASSSGVSYNEQFF. CDR3 DNA sequence: TGTGCCAGCTCTAGCGGGGTTTCCTACAATGAGCAGTTCTTC.

Only a few counts were recorded for this clone. V usage is TRBV10-3 and J usage is TRBJ1-4; D remains unclear. The CDR3 runs to 15 residues. V dropped 3 bases and J dropped 0 bases, with 8 bases sitting between them. Germline CDR1 reads ENHRY; CDR2 reads SYGVKD. The CDR3 DNA reads TGTGCCATCAGTGACGGTGCTGCAACTAATGAAAAACTGTTTTTT. This codes for CAISDGAATNEKLFF.

A remark on this clone: The sample has other DNA sequences that encode this CDR3 too. The CDR3 loop reads CASSRSYEQYF. For the CDR3, the DNA is TGTGCCAGCAGCCGCTCCTACGAGCAGTACTTC. The V and J genes are TRBV7-2 and TRBJ2-7; unclear D gene. This CDR3 is 11 amino acids long. CDR1 is SGHTA, CDR2 FQGNSA, per germline. The V gene lost 5 bases and the J gene lost 0 bases, with 2 bases spanning the gap.

The chain is built from TRBV4-1 and TRBJ1-2, with D tentatively TRBD1 (5 bases). The CDR3 covers 14 residues. Trimming removed 0 bases from V and 7 bases from J, with 12 bases in between. Germline V gives CDR1 MGHRA, CDR2 YSYEKL. In DNA, the CDR3 is TGCGCCAGCAGCCAAGACCAGGTAGGGGCTGGCTACACCTTC. The encoded protein is CASSQDQVGAGYTF.

The CDR3: CASSLTGLTEAFF. In nucleotides, the CDR3 is TGTGCCAGCAGCCTAACAGGGCTCACTGAAGCTTTCTTT. The chain employs TRBV11-2 and TRBJ1-1; D is perhaps TRBD1 (6 bases). Per germline, CDR1 SGHAT and CDR2 FQNNGV. The V and J ends lost 5 bases and 4 bases respectively, with 11 bases between them. The CDR3 totals 13 residues.

V usage is TRBV5-4 and J usage is TRBJ2-2; D is uncertain. Germline assignment: CDR1 SGHNT and CDR2 YYREEE (reference sequence). The CDR3 contains 15 residues. V was shortened by 0 bases and J by 6 bases, with 12 bases between the two germline ends. CDR3 DNA sequence: TGTGCCAGCAGCTTGGACAGATACTTACCCGGGGAGCTGTTTTTT. Translated, it gives CASSLDRYLPGELFF.

The chain uses TRBV6-6 and TRBJ2-1; perhaps TRBD1 as D (5 bases). The V and J ends lost 7 bases and 0 bases respectively, with 16 bases between them. This CDR3 has 16 residues. Germline-derived CDR1 and CDR2 are MNHNY and SVGAGI (reference sequence). CDR3 DNA: TGTGCCAGCACCTACGGGCAGGGCAGCTCCTACAATGAGCAGTTCTTC. As protein: CASTYGQGSSYNEQFF.

The chain has TRBV6-5 and TRBJ2-3; D possibly corresponds to TRBD2 (5 bases). The CDR3 extends over 12 amino acids. The V and J ends lost 7 bases and 4 bases respectively, with 9 bases between them. CDR1 is MNHEY and CDR2 is SVGAGI in the germline V gene. The CDR3 is CASTRRADTQYF. The CDR3, as DNA: TGTGCCAGCACCCGGCGGGCAGATACGCAGTATTTT.

There are a few counts of this clone. The rearrangement uses TRBV10-3 and TRBJ2-7, with a possible D match to TRBD1 (5 bases). The length of the CDR3 is 15 residues. Germline V gene data show CDR1 as ENHRY and CDR2 as SYGVKD. V was pared by 0 bases and J by 2 bases, with 11 bases between. The CDR3 DNA reads TGTGCCATCAGTGAGTCGTTAGGGGAAACCTACGAGCAGTACTTC. This sequence encodes CAISESLGETYEQYF.

This chain connects TRBV10-3 to TRBJ2-6; TRBD2 is a possible D gene (5 bases). CDR1 and CDR2 (germline): ENHRY, SYGVKD. V lost 5 bases and J 0 bases, leaving 11 bases between the germline ends. CDR3 length equals 16 residues. CDR3 region: CAISRTESSGANVLTF. CDR3 in DNA: TGTGCCATCAGTCGGACTGAGAGCTCTGGGGCCAACGTCCTGACTTTC.

The genes are TRBV6-5 and TRBJ1-1; 12 bases match TRBD1. The CDR3 has 14 residues. CDR1 is MNHEY and CDR2 is SVGAGI in the germline V gene. V dropped 7 bases and J dropped 4; count of bases not matched to a gene: 4. The DNA of the CDR3 is TGTGCCAGCATAGGGACAGGGGGCTCCACTGAAGCTTTCTTT. Amino acid sequence: CASIGTGGSTEAFF.

The sample holds a few counts of this clone. This rearrangement joins TRBV19 to TRBJ1-4; a possible D gene is TRBD1 (5 bases). V was pared by 7 bases and J by 1 base, with 13 bases between. Germline CDR1 is LNHDA and CDR2 is SQIVND (reference sequence). The CDR3 is 15 residues long. This CDR3 reads CASMERTRTNEKLFF. CDR3 DNA sequence: TGTGCCAGTATGGAGAGGACACGAACTAATGAAAAACTGTTTTTT. Supplemented by reference TRBV19 and TRBJ1-4, the full variable domain reads DGGITQSPKYLFRKEGQNVTLSCEQNLNHDAMYWYRQDPGQGLRLIYYSQIVNDFQKGDIAEGYSVSREKKESFPLTVTSAQKNPTAFYLCASMERTRTNEKLFFGSGTQLSVL.

J is TRBJ2-1 and V is TRBV10-1; TRBD2 is a possible D gene (5 bases). Per germline, CDR1 WNHNN and CDR2 SYGVQD (reference sequence). V shed 7 bases and J shed 7 bases, with 11 bases lying between them. The CDR3 runs to 12 residues. CDR3 sequence: CASTWGENEQFF. In nucleotides, the CDR3 is TGCGCCAGCACCTGGGGAGAAAATGAGCAGTTCTTC.

CDR3 nucleotides: TGTGCCAGCAGCCAACAGGGGCAAGCCTACAATGAGCAGTTCTTC. Translation: CASSQQGQAYNEQFF. The chain recombines TRBV7-6 with TRBJ2-1; TRBD1 matches at 7 bases. The V gene's germline CDR1 is SGHVS and CDR2 FNYEAQ. J was trimmed by 2 bases and V by 5 bases; bases with no gene match: 6. The CDR3 spans 15 residues.

The V call is TRBV2, the J call TRBJ2-3; possible D gene TRBD1, 5 bases. The germline gives CDR1 SNHLY, CDR2 FYNNEI. CDR3 size: 14 residues. The V and J ends lost 6 bases and 0 bases respectively, with 10 bases between them. Here the CDR3 reads CASSKDTSTDTQYF. The CDR3 coding sequence is TGTGCCAGCAGCAAGGACACGAGCACAGATACGCAGTATTTT.

This chain uses TRBV6-4 with TRBJ2-4; a possible D gene is TRBD1 (5 bases). V was clipped by 6 bases and J by 0 bases, with 18 bases between them. The CDR3 length is 17 residues. From germline, CDR1 is MRHNA and CDR2 SNTAGT. CDR3 residues: CASRKRRQGLAKNIQYF. The DNA for the CDR3 is TGTGCCAGCAGAAAAAGGCGTCAGGGATTAGCCAAAAACATTCAGTACTTC.

This clone was counted only a few times. The gene calls are TRBV7-8 and TRBJ2-3; TRBD2 might be the D (7 bases). From germline, CDR1 is SGHVS and CDR2 FQNEAQ. The CDR3 is 16 residues long. V lost 7 bases to trimming and J lost 4 bases, with 21 bases between them. The CDR3 nucleotides read TGTGCCAGCACCGGGGGAGGGGGGCGAATCCCAGATACGCAGTATTTT. It yields the protein CASTGGGGRIPDTQYF.